This TCR beta chain was documented in a study of T-cell reconstitution after alpha-beta-depleted transplantation in children (dated by TCRdb to about 2016). At the level of the whole study: The study quantitatively tracked T-cell immune reconstitution after TCRalphabeta/CD19-depleted allogeneic hematopoietic cell transplantation in children using TCR repertoire profiling. Study-wide findings and limitations: About two months after transplant, the apparently early recovery of alphabetaT-cell counts reportedly depended on just several hundred clones that had expanded rapidly and came from non-depleted graft cells. Hyperexpanded clone frequencies declined over subsequent months; after one year, T-cell counts and TCRbeta diversity were mostly attributed to newly produced T cells. The high TCRbeta diversity at day 60 in some patients was ascribed to recipient T cells and intrathymic progenitors that had survived conditioning.

A few counts support this clonotype. Its antigen is not yet known. Base qualities were left out, and no much larger clone turns up one base away. According to the study, the label for this sample's treatment or condition signals: allogeneic hematopoietic cell transplantation with graft depleted of TCRalphabeta T cells and CD19 B cells. Transplant recipients were children who received TCRalphabeta/CD19-depleted allogeneic hematopoietic cell grafts. Library creation used PCR. TCRdb names Illumina HiSeq 2500 as the instrument used. TCR libraries were prepared with molecular barcoding, using unique molecular identifiers to normalize TCRbeta repertoire quantification. Through fastp at Q25 and MiXCR, TCRdb rebuilt clones from the public reads, retaining in-frame beta chains. Rows are combined by CDR3 protein, so each entry shows the most common genes and DNA. Recorded for this sample are hundreds of thousands of distinct CDR3 sequences; about 16% of them occurred a single time. Just under 5% of the sample is in the top ten clones.

CDR1 and CDR2 are read off the germline V gene as SNHLY and FYNNEI. There are 14 amino acids in the CDR3, from cysteine to phenylalanine inclusive. Only CDR3 DNA is held: 42 bases, read in frame from base 1. V loses 7 bases, J loses 1 base, and the germline ends lie 13 bases apart. The clonotype was recovered from a male patient between 5 and 17 years old who had a stem cell transplant for acute lymphoblastic leukemia, so the T cells may come from the graft donor. Here the sequenced sample was PBMCs, mostly from graft donor cells, taken 360 days after TCRalphabeta/CD19-depleted stem cell transplant. The receptor chain draws on TRBV2 and TRBJ2-5; TRBD2 is possibly the D segment (5 matching bases). This receptor carries the CDR3 CASNPNGIQETQYF. The nucleotides read TGTGCCAGCAACCCCAACGGGATCCAAGAGACCCAGTACTTC.